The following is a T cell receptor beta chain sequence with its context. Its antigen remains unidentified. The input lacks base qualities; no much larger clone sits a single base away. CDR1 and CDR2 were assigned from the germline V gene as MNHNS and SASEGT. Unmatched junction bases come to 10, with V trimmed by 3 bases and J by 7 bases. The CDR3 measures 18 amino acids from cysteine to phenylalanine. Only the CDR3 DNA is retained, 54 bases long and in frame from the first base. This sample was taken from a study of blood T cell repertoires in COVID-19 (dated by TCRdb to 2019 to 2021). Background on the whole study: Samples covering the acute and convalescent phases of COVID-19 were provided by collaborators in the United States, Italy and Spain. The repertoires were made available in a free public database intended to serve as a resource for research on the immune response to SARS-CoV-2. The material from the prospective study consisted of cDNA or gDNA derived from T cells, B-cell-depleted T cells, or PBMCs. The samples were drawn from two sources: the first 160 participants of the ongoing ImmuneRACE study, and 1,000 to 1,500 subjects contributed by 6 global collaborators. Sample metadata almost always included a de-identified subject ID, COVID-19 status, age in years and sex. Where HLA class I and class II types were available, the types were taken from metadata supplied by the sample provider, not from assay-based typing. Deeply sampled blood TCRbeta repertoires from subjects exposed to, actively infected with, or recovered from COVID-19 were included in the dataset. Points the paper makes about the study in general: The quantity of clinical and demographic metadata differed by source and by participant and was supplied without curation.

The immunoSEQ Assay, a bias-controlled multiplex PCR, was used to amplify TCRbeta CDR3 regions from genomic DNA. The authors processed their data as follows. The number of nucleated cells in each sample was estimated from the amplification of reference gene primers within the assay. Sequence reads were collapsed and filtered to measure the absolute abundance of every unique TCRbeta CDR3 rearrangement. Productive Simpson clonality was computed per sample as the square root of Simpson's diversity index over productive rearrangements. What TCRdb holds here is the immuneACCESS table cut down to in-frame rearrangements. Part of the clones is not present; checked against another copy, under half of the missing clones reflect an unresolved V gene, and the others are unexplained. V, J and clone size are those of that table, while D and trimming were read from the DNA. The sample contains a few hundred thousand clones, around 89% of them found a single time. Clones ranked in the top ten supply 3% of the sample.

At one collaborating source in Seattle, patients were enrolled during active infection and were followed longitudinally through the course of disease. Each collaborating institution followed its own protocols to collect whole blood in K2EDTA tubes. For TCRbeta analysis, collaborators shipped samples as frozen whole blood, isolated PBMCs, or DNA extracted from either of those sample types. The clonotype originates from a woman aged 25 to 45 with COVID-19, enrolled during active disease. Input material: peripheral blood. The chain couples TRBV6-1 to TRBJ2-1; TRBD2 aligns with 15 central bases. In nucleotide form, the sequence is TGTGCCAGCAGTGAGGAATTGGGACTAGCGGGAGGATGGAATGAGCAGTTCTTC. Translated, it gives CASSEELGLAGGWNEQFF.